This T cell receptor beta chain was recorded in a study of molecular identifiers for immune sequencing clone quantification. The germline V gene encodes CDR1 SGHVS and CDR2 FNYEAQ. CDR3 length: 14 amino acids. The V end lost 1 base, the J end lost 1 base, and 8 bases lay between the germline ends. From the PCR reads, TCRdb called clonotypes with MiXCR, one entry per CDR3 protein. The table has around 460,000 distinct CDR3 sequences, about 20% seen once. The sequence was obtained from a human donor in good health. Some libraries in this study had Jurkat cell RNA spiked in. The sequenced sample consisted of naive CD8+ T cells from blood, with Jurkat cell RNA spiked in. Regarding subset: FACS-sorted CD8+CD4-CCR7+CD45RA+ naive T cells. V usage is TRBV7-6 and J usage is TRBJ2-7; D not certain. DNA for the CDR3: TGTGCCAGCAGCTTAGGTCCTCAGTCCTACGAGCAGTACTTC. Protein: CASSLGPQSYEQYF.